This section outlines one T cell receptor beta chain sequence together with its context. CDR1 MNHNS and CDR2 SASEGT come from the germline V gene. The V gene end was trimmed by 4 bases and the J gene end by 0 bases; junction bases not matched to a gene: 5. There are 15 residues in the CDR3. Primers included in the PCR were 60 Vbeta and 13 Jbeta primers. This table comes from immunoSEQ multiplex PCR, and its TCRdb copy is limited to in-frame clones, with some not included. This sample has just over 150,000 clones, with roughly 80% found just once. This sample is part of a study of cytomegalovirus exposure and HLA in healthy donors.

This clonotype was obtained from a male donor in good health and CMV-seropositive. V usage is TRBV6-1 and J usage is TRBJ1-2, with 7 bases matching TRBD1. The sequencing input was PBMCs. The CDR3 region is CASSGDSATNYGYTF. CDR3 bases: TGTGCCAGCAGTGGGGACAGTGCTACTAACTATGGCTACACCTTC.